Described below is a single TCR beta chain sequence and its context. V was clipped by 1 base and J by 6 bases, with 12 bases between them. Germline CDR1 is SGHAT and CDR2 is FQNNGV. The CDR3 has 15 residues. Profiling relied on immunoSEQ multiplex PCR, and the TCRdb table lists in-frame clones only, not all of them. There are about 68,000 clones in the sample; roughly 89% occur only once, and roughly 8.8% lies in the top ten. The record originates from a study of blood T cell repertoires in COVID-19. The chain combines TRBV11-2 with TRBJ2-2; D possibly corresponds to TRBD2 (6 bases). Sequenced: peripheral blood. This receptor was identified in a man younger than 45 with acute or convalescent COVID-19. The DNA for the CDR3 is TGTGCCAGCAGCTTAGCCCAGGGAGGCGCCGGGGAGCTGTTTTTT. Protein: CASSLAQGGAGELFF.